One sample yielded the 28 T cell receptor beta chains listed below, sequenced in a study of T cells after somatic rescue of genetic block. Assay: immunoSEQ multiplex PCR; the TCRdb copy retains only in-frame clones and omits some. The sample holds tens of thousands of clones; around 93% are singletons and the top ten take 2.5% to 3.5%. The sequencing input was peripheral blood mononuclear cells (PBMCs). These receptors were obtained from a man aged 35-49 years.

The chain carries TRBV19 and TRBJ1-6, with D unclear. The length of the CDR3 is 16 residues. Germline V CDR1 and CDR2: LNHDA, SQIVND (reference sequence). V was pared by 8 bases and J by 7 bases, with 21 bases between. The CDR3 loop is CASSKGQAGWNSPLHF. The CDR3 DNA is TGTGCCAGTTCGAAGGGTCAAGCAGGTTGGAATTCACCCCTCCACTTT.

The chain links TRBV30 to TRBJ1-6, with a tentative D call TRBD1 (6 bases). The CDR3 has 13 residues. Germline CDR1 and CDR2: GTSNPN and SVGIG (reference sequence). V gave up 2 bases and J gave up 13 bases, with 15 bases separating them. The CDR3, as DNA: TGTGCCTGGAGTACAGGGTCCTGGGGCCCCCTCCACTTT. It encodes CAWSTGSWGPLHF.

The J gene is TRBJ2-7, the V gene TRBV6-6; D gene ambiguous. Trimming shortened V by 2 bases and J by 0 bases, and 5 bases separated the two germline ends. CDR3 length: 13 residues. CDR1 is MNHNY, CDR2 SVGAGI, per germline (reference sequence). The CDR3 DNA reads TGTGCCAGCAGTTACACAGCCTCCTACGAGCAGTACTTC. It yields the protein CASSYTASYEQYF.

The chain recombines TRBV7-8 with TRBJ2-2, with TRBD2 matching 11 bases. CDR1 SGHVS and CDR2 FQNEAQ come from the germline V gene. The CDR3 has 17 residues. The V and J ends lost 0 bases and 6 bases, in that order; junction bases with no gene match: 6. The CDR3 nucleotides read TGTGCCAGCAGCTTAGCGGCTAGCGGGGGGAGCGCCGGGGAGCTGTTTTTT. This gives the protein CASSLAASGGSAGELFF.

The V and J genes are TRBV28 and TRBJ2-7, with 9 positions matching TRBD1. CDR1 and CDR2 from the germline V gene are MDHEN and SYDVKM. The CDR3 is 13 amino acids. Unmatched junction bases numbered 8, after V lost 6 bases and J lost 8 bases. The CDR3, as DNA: TGTGCCAGCAGCCAGGACAGGGGACTGAAGCAGTACTTC. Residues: CASSQDRGLKQYF.

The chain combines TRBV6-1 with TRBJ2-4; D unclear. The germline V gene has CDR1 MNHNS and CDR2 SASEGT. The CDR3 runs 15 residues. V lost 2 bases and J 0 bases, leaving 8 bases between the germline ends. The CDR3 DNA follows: TGTGCCAGCAGTGAATCATTAGTAGCCAAAAACATTCAGTACTTC. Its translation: CASSESLVAKNIQYF.

The CDR3 spells CASSFHLETQYF. The CDR3 DNA is TGTGCCAGCAGCTTTCACCTCGAGACCCAGTACTTC. The J gene is TRBJ2-5, the V gene TRBV7-2; no firm D call. V lost 3 bases and J 5 bases, leaving 7 bases between the germline ends. Germline V lookup: CDR1 SGHTA, CDR2 FQGNSA. This CDR3 is built from 12 residues.

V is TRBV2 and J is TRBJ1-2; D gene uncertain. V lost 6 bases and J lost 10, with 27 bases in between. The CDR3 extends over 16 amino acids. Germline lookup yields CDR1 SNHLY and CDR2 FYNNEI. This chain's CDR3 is CASRPTPGRTPPVYTF. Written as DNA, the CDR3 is TGTGCCAGCAGACCAACCCCCGGGCGAACCCCTCCCGTCTACACCTTC.

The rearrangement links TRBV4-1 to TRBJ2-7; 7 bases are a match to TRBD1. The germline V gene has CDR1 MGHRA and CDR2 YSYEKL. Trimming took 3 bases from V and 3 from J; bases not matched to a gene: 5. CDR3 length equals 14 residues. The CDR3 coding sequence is TGCGCCAGCAGCCACCCTGGGACAGACTACGAGCAGTACTTC. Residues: CASSHPGTDYEQYF.

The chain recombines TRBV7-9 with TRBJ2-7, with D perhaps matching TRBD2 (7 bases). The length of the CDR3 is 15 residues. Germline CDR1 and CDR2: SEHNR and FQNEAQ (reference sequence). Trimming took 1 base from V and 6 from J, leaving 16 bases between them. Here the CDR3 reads CASSLGARGGGEQYF. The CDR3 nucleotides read TGTGCCAGCAGCTTAGGGGCCAGGGGAGGGGGCGAGCAGTACTTC.

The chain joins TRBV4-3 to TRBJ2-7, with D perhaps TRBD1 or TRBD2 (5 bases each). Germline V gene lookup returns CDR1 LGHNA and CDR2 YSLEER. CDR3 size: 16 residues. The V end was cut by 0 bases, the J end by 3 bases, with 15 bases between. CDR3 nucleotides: TGCGCCAGCAGCCAAGATCTAACTTCGAGGGGCTACGAGCAGTACTTC. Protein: CASSQDLTSRGYEQYF.

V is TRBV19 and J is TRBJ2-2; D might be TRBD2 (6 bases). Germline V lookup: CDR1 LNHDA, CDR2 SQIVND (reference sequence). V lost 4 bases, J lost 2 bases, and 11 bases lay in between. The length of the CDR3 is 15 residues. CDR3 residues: CASSSSGLNTGELFF. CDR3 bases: TGTGCCAGTAGTAGTAGCGGACTAAACACCGGGGAGCTGTTTTTT.

The DNA of the CDR3 is TGTGCCAGCGCAGACCCCGAAAACACTGAAGCTTTCTTT. Encoded protein: CASADPENTEAFF. The chain carries TRBV6-5 and TRBJ1-1, with unresolved D. CDR3 size: 13 residues. Trimming took 8 bases from V and 2 from J, leaving 12 bases between them. Germline CDR1 and CDR2: MNHEY and SVGAGI.

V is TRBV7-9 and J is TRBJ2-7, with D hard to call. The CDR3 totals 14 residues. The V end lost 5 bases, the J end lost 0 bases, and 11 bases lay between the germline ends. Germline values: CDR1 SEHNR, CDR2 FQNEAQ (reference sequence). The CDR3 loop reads CASSPPHSSYEQYF. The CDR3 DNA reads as TGTGCCAGCAGCCCCCCGCACAGCTCCTACGAGCAGTACTTC.

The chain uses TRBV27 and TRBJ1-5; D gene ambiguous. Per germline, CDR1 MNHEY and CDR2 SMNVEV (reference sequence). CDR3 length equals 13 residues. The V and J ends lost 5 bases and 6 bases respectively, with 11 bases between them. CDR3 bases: TGTGCCAGCAGTGCTTCTTACGGTCAGCCCCAGCATTTT. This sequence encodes CASSASYGQPQHF.

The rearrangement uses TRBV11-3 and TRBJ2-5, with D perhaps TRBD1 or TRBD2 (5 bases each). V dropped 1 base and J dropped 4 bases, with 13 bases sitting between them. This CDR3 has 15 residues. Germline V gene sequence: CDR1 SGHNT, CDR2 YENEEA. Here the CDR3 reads CASSLGGTRLETQYF. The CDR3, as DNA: TGTGCCAGCAGCTTAGGAGGGACGCGCTTAGAGACCCAGTACTTC.

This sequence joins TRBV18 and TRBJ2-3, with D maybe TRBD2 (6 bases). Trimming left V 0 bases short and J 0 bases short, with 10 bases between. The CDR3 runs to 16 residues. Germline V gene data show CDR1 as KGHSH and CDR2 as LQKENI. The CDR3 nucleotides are TGTGCCAGCTCACCACCGGGGAGGAGAAGCACAGATACGCAGTATTTT. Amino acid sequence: CASSPPGRRSTDTQYF.

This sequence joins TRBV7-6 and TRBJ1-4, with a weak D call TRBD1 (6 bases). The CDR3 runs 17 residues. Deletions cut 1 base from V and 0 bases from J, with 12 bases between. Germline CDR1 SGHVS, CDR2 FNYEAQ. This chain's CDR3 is CASSLDRATPTNEKLFF. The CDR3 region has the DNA TGTGCCAGCAGCTTAGACAGGGCGACACCAACTAATGAAAAACTGTTTTTT.

CDR3 amino acids: CASTSTDTQYF. In DNA, the CDR3 is TGCGCCAGCACTAGTACGGATACGCAGTATTTT. The chain joins TRBV5-1 to TRBJ2-3; D call uncertain. Germline CDR1 SGHRS, CDR2 YFSETQ. CDR3 length: 11 amino acids. The germline V and J ends were trimmed by 6 bases and 6 bases, with 8 bases remaining between them.

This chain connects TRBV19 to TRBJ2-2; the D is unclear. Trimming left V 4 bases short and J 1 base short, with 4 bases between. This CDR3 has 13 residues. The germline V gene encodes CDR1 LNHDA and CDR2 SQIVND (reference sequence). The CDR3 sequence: CASSSQNTGELFF. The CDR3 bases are TGTGCCAGTAGTAGCCAGAACACCGGGGAGCTGTTTTTT. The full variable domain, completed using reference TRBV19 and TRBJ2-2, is DGGITQSPKYLFRKEGQNVTLSCEQNLNHDAMYWYRQDPGQGLRLIYYSQIVNDFQKGDIAEGYSVSREKKESFPLTVTSAQKNPTAFYLCASSSQNTGELFFGEGSRLTVL.

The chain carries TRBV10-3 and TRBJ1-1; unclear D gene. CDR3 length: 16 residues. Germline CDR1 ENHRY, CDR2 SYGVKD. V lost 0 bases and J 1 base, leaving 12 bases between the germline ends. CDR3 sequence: CAISESAVRRNTEAFF. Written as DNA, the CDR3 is TGTGCCATCAGTGAGTCGGCTGTACGGAGGAACACTGAAGCTTTCTTT.

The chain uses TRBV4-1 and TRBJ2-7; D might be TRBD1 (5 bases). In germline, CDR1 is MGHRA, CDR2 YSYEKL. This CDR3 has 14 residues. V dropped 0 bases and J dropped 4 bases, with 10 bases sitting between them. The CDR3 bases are TGCGCCAGCAGCCAAGACGAATCAGGGTACGAGCAGTACTTC. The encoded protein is CASSQDESGYEQYF.

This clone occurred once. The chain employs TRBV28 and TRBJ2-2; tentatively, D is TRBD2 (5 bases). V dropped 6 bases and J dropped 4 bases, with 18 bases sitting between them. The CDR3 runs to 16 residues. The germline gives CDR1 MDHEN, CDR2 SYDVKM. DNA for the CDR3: TGTGCCAGCAGCGGGCGAGGTGGAGGCGGCACCGGGGAGCTGTTTTTT. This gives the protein CASSGRGGGGTGELFF.

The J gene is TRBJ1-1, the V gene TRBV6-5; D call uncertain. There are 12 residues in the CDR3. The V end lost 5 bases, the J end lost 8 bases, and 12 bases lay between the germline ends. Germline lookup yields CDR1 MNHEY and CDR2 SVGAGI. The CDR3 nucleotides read TGTGCCAGCAGTCGAAATCCGGGGGAAGCTTTCTTT. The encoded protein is CASSRNPGEAFF.

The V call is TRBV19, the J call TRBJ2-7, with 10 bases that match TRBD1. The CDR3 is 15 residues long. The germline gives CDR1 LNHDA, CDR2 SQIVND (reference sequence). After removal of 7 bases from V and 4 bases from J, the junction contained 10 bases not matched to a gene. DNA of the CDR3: TGTGCCAGTAAAGCGCCGGGGACAGGGGCGTACGAGCAGTACTTC. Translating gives CASKAPGTGAYEQYF.

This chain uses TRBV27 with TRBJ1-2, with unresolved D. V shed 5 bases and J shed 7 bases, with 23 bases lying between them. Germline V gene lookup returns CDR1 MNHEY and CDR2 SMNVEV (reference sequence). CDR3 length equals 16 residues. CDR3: CASSPNSPDTSGGYTF. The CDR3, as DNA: TGTGCCAGCAGTCCTAACTCCCCTGACACGTCGGGTGGCTACACCTTC.

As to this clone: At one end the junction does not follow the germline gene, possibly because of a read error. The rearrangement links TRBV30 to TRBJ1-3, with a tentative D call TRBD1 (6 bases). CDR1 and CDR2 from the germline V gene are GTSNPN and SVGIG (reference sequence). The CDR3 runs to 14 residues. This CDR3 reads CAWSVQQGKNIIYF. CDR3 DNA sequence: TGTGCCTGGAGTGTACAACAGGGTAAAAACATCATATATTTT.

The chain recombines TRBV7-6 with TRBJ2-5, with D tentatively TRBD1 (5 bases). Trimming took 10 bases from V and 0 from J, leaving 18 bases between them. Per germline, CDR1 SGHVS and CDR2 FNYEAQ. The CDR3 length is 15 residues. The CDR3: CATPRPRAYQETQYF. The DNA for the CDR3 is TGTGCCACCCCCCGCCCCAGGGCGTACCAAGAGACCCAGTACTTC.